Presented here are 2 T cell receptor beta chains from one specimen sequenced in a study of blood T cell repertoires in COVID-19 (TCRdb year 2020). Libraries were made using the immunoSEQ multiplex PCR assay. TCRdb retrieved this table from immuneACCESS and kept in-frame rearrangements only. Not all clones are present; in checked studies, unresolved V genes account for under half, and no reason is known for the remainder. The sample yields around 26,000 clones; approximately 90% were counted once. In total, the top ten clones hold 8.8% of the sample. The material sequenced was peripheral blood. These receptors originate from a human donor with active COVID-19. The donor label of this sample is uncertain.

CDR3 residues: CASSPTGAEGYTF. The CDR3 region has the DNA TGTGCCAGCAGCCCCACAGGGGCCGAAGGCTACACCTTC. V usage is TRBV6-5 and J usage is TRBJ1-2; 7 positions agree with TRBD1. The germline gives CDR1 MNHEY, CDR2 SVGAGI. V trimming: 6 bases; J trimming: 8 bases; junction bases outside the gene matches: 9. The CDR3 length is 13 residues.

The J gene is TRBJ2-4, the V gene TRBV7-9; D ambiguous. The CDR3 sequence is 15 residues long. Trimming took 4 bases from V and 2 from J, leaving 12 bases between them. The germline V gene has CDR1 SEHNR and CDR2 FQNEAQ (reference sequence). The CDR3 protein is CASSSGQVTKNIQYF. The CDR3 DNA is TGTGCCAGCAGCTCTGGCCAGGTGACCAAAAACATTCAGTACTTC.